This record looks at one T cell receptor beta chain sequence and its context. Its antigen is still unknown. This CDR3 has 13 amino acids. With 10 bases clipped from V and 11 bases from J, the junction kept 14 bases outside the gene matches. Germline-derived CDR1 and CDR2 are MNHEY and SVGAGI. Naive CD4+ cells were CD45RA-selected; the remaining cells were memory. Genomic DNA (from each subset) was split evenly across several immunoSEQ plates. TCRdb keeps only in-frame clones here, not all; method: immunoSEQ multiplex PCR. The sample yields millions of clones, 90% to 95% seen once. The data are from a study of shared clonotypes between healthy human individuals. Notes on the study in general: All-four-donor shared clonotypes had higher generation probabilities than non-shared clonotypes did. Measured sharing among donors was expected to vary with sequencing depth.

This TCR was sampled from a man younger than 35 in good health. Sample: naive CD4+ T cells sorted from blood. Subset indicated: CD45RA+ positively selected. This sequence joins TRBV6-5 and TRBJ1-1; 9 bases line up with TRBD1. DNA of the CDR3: TGTGCCACCGCGAAGGGACAGGGTCTTTATGCTTTCTTT. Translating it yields CATAKGQGLYAFF.